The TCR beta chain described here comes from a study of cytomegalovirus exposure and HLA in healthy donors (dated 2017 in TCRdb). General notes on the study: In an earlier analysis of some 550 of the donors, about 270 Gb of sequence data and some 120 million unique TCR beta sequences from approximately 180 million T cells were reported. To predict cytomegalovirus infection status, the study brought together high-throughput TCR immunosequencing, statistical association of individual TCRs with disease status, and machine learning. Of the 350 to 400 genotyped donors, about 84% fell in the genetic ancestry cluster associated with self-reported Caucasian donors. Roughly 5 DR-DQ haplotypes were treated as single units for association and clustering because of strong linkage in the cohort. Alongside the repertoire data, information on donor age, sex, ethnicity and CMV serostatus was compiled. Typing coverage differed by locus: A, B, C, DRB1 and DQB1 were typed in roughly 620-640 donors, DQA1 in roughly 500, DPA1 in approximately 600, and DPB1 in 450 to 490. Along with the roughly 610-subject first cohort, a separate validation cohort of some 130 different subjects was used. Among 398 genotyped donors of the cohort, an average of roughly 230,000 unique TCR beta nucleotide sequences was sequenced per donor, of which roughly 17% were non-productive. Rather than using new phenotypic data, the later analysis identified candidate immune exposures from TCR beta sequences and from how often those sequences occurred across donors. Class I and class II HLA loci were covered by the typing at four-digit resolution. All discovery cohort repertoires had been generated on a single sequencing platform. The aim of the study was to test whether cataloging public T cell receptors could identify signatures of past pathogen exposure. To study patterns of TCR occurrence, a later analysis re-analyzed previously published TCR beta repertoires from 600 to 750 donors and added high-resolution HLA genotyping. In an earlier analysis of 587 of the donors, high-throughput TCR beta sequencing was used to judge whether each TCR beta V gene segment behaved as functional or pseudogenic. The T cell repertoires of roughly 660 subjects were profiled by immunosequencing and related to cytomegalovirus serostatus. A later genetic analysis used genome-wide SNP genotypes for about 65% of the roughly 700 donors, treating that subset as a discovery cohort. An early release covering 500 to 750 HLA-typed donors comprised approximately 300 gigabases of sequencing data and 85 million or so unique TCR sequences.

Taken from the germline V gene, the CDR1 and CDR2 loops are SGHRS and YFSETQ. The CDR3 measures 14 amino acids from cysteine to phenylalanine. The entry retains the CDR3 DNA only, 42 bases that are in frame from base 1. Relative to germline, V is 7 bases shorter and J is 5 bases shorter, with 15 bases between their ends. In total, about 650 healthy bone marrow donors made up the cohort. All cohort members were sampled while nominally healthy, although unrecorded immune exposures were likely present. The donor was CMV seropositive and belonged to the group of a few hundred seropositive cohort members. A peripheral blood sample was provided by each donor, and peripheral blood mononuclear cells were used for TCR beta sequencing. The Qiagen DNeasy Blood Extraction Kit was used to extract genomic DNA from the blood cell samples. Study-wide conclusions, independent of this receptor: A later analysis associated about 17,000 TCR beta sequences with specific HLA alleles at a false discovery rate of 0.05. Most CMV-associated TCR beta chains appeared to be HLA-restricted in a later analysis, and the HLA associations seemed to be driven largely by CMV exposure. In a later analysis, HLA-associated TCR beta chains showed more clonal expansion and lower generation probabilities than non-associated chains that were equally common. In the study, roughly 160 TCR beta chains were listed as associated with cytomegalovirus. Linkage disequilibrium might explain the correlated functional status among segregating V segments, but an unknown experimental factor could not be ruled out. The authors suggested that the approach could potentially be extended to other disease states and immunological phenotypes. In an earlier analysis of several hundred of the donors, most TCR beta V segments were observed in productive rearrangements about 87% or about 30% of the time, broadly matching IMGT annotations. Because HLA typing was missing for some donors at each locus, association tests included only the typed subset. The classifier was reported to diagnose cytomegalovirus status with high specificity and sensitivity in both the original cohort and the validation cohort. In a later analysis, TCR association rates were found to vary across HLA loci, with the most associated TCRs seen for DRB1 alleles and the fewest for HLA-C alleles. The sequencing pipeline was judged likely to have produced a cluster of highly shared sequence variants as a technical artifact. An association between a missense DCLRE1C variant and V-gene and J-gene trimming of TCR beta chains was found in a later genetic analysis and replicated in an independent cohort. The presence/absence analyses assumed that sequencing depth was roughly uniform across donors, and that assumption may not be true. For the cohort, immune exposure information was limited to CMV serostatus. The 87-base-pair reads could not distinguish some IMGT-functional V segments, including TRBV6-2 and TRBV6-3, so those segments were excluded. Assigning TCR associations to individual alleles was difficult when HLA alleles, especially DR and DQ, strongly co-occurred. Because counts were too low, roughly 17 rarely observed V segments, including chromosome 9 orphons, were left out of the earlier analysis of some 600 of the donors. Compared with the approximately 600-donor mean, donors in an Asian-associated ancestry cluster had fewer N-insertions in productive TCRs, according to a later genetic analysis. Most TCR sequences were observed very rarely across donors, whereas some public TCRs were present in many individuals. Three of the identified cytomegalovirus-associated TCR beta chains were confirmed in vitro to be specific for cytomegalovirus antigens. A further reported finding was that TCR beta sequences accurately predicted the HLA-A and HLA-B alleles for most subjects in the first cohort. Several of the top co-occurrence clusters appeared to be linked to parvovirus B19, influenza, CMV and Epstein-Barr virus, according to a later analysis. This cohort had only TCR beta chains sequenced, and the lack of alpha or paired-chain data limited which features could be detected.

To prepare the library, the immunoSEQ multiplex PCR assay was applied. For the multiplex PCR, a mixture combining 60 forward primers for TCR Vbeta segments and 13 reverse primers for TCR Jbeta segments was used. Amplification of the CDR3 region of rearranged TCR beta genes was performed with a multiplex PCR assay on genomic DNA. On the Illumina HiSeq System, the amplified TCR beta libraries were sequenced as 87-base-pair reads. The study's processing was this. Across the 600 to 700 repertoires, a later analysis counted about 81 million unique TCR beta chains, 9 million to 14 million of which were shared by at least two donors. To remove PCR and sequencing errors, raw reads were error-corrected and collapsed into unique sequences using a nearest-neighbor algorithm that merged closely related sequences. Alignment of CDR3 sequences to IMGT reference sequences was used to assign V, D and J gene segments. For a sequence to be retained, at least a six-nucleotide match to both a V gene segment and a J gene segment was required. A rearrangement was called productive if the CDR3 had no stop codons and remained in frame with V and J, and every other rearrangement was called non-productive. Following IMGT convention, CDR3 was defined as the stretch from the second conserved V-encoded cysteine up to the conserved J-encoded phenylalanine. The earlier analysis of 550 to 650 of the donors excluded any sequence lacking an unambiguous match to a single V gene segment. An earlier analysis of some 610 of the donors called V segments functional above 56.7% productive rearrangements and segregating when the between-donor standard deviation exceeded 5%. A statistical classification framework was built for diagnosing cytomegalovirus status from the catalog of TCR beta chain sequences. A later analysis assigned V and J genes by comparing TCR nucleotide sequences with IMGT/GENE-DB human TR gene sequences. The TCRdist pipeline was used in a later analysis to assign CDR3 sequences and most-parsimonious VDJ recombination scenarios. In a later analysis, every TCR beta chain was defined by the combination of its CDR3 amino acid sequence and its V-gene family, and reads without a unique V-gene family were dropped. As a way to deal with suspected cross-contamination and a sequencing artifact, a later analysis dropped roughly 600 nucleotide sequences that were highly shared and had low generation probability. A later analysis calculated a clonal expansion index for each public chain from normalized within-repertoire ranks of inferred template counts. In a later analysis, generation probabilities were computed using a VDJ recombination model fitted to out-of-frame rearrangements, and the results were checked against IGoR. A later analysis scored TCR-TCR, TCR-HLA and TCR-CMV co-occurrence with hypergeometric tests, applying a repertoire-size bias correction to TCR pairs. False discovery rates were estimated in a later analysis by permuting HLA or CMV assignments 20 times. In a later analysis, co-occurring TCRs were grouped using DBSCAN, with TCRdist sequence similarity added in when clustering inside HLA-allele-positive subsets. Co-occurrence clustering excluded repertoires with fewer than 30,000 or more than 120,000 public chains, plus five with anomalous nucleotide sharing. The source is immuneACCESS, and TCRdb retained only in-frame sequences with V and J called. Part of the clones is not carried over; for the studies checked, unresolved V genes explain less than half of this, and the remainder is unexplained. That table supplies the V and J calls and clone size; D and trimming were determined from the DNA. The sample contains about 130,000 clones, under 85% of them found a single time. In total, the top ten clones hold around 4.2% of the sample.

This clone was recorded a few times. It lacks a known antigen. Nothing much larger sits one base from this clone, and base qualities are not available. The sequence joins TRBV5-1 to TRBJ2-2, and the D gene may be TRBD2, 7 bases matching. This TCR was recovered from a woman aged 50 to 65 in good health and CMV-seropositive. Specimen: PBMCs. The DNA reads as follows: TGCGCCAGCCGAGACGCGGGGGCTACCGGGGAGCTGTTTTTT. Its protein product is CASRDAGATGELFF.